Below are 15 T cell receptor beta chains sequenced from a single sample in a study of blood T cell repertoires in COVID-19. Measured with immunoSEQ multiplex PCR; TCRdb has only the in-frame clones, and not every one. The sample yields 400,000 to 500,000 clones, approximately 90% seen once. Sequencing used PBMCs or T cells enriched from blood (not recorded which). These receptor sequences come from a woman aged 18 to 35 who had been exposed to COVID-19.

The sample holds a few counts of this clone. J is TRBJ2-7 and V is TRBV6-5; 8 bases are shared with TRBD1. V shed 6 bases and J 3 bases; nucleotides not matched to a gene: 10. The CDR3 extends over 15 amino acids. CDR1 MNHEY and CDR2 SVGAGI come from the germline V gene. DNA for the CDR3: TGTGCCAGCAGGCCCACCCAGGGGGCGATCTACGAGCAGTACTTC. Its translation is CASRPTQGAIYEQYF.

V is TRBV7-8 and J is TRBJ1-1, with a tentative D call TRBD1 (6 bases). The V gene's germline CDR1 is SGHVS and CDR2 FQNEAQ. The CDR3 consists of 15 residues. Trimming stripped 5 bases from V and 1 base from J, with 14 bases between. CDR3 nucleotides: TGTGCCAGCAGCCCGCTAGGGGGTCCGAACACTGAAGCTTTCTTT. It encodes CASSPLGGPNTEAFF.

CDR3 DNA sequence: TGCGCCAGCAGCTTGGAAGGACTAGCGGGACTAGCCAAAAACATTCAGTACTTC. This sequence encodes CASSLEGLAGLAKNIQYF. This rearrangement joins TRBV5-1 to TRBJ2-4; TRBD2 aligns across 12 bases. The CDR3 spans 18 residues. Trimming cost V 0 bases and J 0 bases; bases outside gene matches: 4. CDR1 is SGHRS, CDR2 YFSETQ, per germline.

The chain joins TRBV5-8 to TRBJ2-7; perhaps TRBD1 as D (5 bases). V lost 4 bases and J lost 4, with 9 bases in between. There are 12 residues in the CDR3. Germline V gene data show CDR1 as SGHTS and CDR2 as YDEGEE. The CDR3 reads CASSLDRYEQYF. CDR3 in DNA: TGTGCCAGCAGCCTCGACAGATACGAGCAGTACTTC.

The chain combines TRBV7-9 with TRBJ2-5; 9 bases match TRBD1. Germline-derived CDR1 and CDR2 are SEHNR and FQNEAQ (reference sequence). The CDR3 consists of 16 residues. V lost 2 bases to trimming and J lost 7 bases; unmatched junction nucleotides: 11. CDR3 region: CASSLPGQGPSGTQYF. The CDR3 nucleotides are TGTGCCAGCAGCTTACCGGGACAGGGACCGTCAGGGACCCAGTACTTC.

The chain is built from TRBV19 and TRBJ1-5, with no clear D. There are 14 residues in the CDR3. CDR1 is LNHDA, CDR2 SQIVND, per germline (reference sequence). Trimming stripped 8 bases from V and 1 base from J, with 12 bases between. CDR3 nucleotide sequence: TGTGCCAGTGTGGTATTCGGGAGCAATCAGCCCCAGCATTTT. Amino acid sequence: CASVVFGSNQPQHF.

This chain links TRBV11-2 with TRBJ1-1; TRBD1 aligns across 9 bases. Germline trimming cut 1 base from V and 12 bases from J; bases unmatched to any gene: 6. Germline lookup yields CDR1 SGHAT and CDR2 FQNNGV. The CDR3 spans 13 residues. For the CDR3, the DNA is TGTGCCAGCAGCTTAGGGGACAGGGTCAGAACTTTCTTT. The encoded protein is CASSLGDRVRTFF.

V and J are TRBV18 and TRBJ2-5; D is perhaps TRBD1 (5 bases). Trimming cost V 4 bases and J 4 bases, with 13 bases left between them. The V gene's germline CDR1 is KGHSH and CDR2 LQKENI. This CDR3 contains 14 residues. CDR3 nucleotide sequence: TGTGCCAGCTCACAGGAGACGCAGGGAGAGACCCAGTACTTC. It encodes CASSQETQGETQYF.

The genes are TRBV6-5 and TRBJ1-3; 9 bases align to TRBD1. V was clipped by 7 bases and J by 3 bases; unmatched bases: 7. CDR1 MNHEY and CDR2 SVGAGI come from the germline V gene. The CDR3 contains 15 residues. CDR3 sequence reads: CASTLDRGYGNTIYF. The CDR3 nucleotides read TGTGCCAGCACCTTGGACAGGGGATATGGAAACACCATATATTTT.

The V call is TRBV11-3, the J call TRBJ1-2, with D perhaps TRBD1 (6 bases). V was clipped by 0 bases and J by 14 bases, with 16 bases between them. Germline lookup yields CDR1 SGHNT and CDR2 YENEEA. The length of the CDR3 is 13 residues. CDR3 protein: CASSLEGTRDKTF. The CDR3 bases are TGTGCCAGCAGCTTAGAGGGAACCCGGGACAAAACCTTC. The entire variable domain, with the rest obtained from reference TRBV11-3 and TRBJ1-2, is as follows: EAGVVQSPRYKIIEKKQPVAFWCNPISGHNTLYWYLQNLGQGPELLIRYENEEAVDDSQLPKDRFSAERLKGVDSTLKIQPAELGDSAVYLCASSLEGTRDKTFGSGTRLTVV.

The rearrangement uses TRBV7-9 and TRBJ2-1; 12 bases are a match to TRBD2. The CDR3 loop spans 15 amino acids. V lost 5 bases to trimming and J lost 5 bases; unmatched junction nucleotides: 4. Germline V gives CDR1 SEHNR, CDR2 FQNEAQ (reference sequence). The CDR3 sequence: CASSPRTSGNNEQFF. DNA for the CDR3: TGTGCCAGCAGCCCGAGGACTAGCGGGAACAATGAGCAGTTCTTC. The full variable domain, with the rest looked up from reference TRBV7-9 and TRBJ2-1, is DTGVSQNPRHKITKRGQNVTFRCDPISEHNRLYWYRQTLGQGPEFLTYFQNEAQLEKSRLLSDRFSAERPKGSFSTLEIQRTEQGDSAMYLCASSPRTSGNNEQFFGPGTRLTVL.

This clone was recorded a few times. This sequence joins TRBV6-5 and TRBJ1-2; 7 bases are a match to TRBD1. With V trimmed by 4 bases and J by 4 bases, 6 bases remained unmatched. This CDR3 is built from 14 residues. In germline, CDR1 is MNHEY, CDR2 SVGAGI. The CDR3 coding sequence is TGTGCCAGCAGTTTCGACAGGGCTCCCTATGGCTACACCTTC. This gives the protein CASSFDRAPYGYTF.

This rearrangement joins TRBV3-1 (or the pseudogene TRBV3-2) to TRBJ2-1; no reliable D call. CDR1 and CDR2 from the germline V gene are LGHDT and YNNKEL (reference sequence). The V and J ends lost 1 base and 0 bases respectively, with 7 bases between them. The CDR3 runs to 15 residues. The CDR3 protein is CASSQVTSSYNEQFF. The CDR3 DNA sequence: TGTGCCAGCAGCCAAGTTACGAGCTCCTACAATGAGCAGTTCTTC.

The chain is built from TRBV30 and TRBJ1-4; the D gene is possibly TRBD1 (6 bases). The CDR3 runs to 16 residues. Germline assignment: CDR1 GTSNPN and CDR2 SVGIG (reference sequence). Trimming removed 0 bases from V and 0 bases from J, with 11 bases in between. The CDR3 DNA reads as TGTGCCTGGAGTGTAAGGGGGGGGGCAACTAATGAAAAACTGTTTTTT. This gives the protein CAWSVRGGATNEKLFF.

The V gene is TRBV28, the J gene TRBJ1-2; D is unclear. The CDR3 consists of 13 residues. V was shortened by 3 bases and J by 8 bases, with 13 bases between the two germline ends. Germline CDR1 MDHEN, CDR2 SYDVKM. The DNA for the CDR3 is TGTGCCAGCAGTTTTCTTTTCGGGAGCGGCTACACCTTC. Its translation: CASSFLFGSGYTF.